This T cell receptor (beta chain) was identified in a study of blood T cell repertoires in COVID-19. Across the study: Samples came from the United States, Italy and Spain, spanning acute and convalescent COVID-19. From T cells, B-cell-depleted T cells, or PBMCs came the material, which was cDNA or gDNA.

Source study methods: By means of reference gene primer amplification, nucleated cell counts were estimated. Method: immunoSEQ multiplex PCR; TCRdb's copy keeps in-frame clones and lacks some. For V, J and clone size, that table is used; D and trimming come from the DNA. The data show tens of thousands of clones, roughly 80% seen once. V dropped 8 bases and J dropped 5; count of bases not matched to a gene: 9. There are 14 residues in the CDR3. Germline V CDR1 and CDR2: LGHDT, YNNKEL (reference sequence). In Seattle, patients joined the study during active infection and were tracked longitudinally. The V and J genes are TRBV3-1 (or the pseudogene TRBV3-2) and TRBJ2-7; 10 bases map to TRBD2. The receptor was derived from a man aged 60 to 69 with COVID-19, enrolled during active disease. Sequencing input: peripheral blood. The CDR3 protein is CASASGLATHEQYF. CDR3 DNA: TGTGCCAGCGCTTCGGGACTAGCGACCCACGAGCAGTACTTC.